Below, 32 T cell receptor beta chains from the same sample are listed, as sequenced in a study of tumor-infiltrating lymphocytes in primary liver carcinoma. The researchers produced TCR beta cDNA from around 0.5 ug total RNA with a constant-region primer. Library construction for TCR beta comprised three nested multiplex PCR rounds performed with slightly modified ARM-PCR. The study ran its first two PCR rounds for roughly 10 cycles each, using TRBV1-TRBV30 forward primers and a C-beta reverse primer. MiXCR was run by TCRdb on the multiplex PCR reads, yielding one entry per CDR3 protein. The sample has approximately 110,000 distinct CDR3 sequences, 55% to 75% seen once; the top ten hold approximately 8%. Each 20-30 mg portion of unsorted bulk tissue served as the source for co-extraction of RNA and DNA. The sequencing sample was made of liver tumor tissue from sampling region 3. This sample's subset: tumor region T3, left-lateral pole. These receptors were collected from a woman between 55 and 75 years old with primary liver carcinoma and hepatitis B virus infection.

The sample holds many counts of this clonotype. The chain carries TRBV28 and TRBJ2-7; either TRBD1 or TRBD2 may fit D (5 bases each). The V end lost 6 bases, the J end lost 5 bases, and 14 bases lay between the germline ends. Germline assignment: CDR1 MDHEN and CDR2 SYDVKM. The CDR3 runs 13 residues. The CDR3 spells CASRLGAANEQYF. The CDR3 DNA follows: TGTGCCAGCAGACTAGGGGCGGCTAACGAGCAGTACTTC.

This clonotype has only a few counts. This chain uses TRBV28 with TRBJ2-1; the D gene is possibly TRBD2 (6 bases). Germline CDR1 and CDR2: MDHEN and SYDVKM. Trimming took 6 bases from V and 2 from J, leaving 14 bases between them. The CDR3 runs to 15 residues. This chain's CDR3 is CASREGGTTYNEQFF. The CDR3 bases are TGTGCCAGCAGGGAAGGCGGGACCACCTACAATGAGCAGTTCTTC.

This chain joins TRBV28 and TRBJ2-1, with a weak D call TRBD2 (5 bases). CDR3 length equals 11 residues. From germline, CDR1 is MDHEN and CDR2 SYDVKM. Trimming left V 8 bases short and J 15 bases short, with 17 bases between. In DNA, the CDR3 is TGTGCCAGCGATACTAGAAGGTGGTCGTTCTTC. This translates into CASDTRRWSFF. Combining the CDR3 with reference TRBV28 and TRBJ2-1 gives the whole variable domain DVKVTQSSRYLVKRTGEKVFLECVQDMDHENMFWYRQDPGLGLRLIYFSYDVKMKEKGDIPEGYSVSREKKERFSLILESASTNQTSMYLCASDTRRWSFFGPGTRLTVL.

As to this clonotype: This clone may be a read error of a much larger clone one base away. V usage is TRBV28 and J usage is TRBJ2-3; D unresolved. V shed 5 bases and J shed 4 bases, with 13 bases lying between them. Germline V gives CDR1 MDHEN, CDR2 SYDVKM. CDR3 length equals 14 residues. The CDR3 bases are TGTGCCAGCAGTCGCAATATCAGGCCAGATACGCAGTATTTT. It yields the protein CASSRNIRPDTQYF.

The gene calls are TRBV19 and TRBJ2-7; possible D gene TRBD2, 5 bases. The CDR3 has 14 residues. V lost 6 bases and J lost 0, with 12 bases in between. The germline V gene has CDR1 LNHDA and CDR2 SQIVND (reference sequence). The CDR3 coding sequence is TGTGCCAGTAGGAGGACGGGGATCTCCTACGAGCAGTACTTC. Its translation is CASRRTGISYEQYF.

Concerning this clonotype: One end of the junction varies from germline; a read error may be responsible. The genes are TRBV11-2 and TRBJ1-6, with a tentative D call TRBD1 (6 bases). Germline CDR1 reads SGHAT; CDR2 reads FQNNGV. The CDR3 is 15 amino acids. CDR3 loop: CASSYRDGEWSPVHF. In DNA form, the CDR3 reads TGTGCCAGCAGCTACAGGGACGGGGAATGGTCACCCGTCCACTTT.

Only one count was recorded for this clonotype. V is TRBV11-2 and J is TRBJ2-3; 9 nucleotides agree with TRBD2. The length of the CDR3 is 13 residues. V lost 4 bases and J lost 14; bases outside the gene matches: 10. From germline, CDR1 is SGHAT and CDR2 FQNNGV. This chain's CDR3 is CASSSGLAGSRYF. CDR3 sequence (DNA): TGTGCCAGCAGCTCTGGGCTAGCGGGAAGCCGGTATTTT. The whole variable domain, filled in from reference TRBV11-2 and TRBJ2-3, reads EAGVAQSPRYKIIEKRQSVAFWCNPISGHATLYWYQQILGQGPKLLIQFQNNGVVDDSQLPKDRFSAERLKGVDSTLKIQPAKLEDSAVYLCASSSGLAGSRYFGPGTRLTVL.

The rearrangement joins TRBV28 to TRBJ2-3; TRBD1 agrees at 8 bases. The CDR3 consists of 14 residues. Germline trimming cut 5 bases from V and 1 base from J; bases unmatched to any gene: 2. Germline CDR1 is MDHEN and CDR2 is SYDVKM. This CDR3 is CASSKGQGTDTQYF. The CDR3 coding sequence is TGTGCCAGCAGTAAGGGACAGGGCACAGATACGCAGTATTTT.

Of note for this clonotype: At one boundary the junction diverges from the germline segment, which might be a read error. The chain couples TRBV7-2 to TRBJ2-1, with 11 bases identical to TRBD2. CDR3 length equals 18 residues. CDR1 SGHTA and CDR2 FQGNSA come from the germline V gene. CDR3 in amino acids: CASNLVLAGDSTRNEQFF. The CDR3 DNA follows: TGTGCCAGCAACTTAGTACTAGCGGGAGATAGTACTAGGAATGAGCAGTTCTTC.

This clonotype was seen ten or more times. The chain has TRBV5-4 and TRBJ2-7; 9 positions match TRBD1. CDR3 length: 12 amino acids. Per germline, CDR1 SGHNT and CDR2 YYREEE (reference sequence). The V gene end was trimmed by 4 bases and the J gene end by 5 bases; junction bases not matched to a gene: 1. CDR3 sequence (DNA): TGTGCCAGCAGCCGGGACAGGGACGAGCAGTACTTC. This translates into CASSRDRDEQYF.

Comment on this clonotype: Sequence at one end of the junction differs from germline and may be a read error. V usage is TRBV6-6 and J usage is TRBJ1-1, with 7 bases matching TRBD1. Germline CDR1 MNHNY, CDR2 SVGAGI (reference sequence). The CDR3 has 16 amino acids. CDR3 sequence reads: CASLPGHSPGGTEAIF. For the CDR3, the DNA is TGTGCCAGCTTGCCGGGGCACAGCCCAGGGGGGACTGAAGCTATCTTT.

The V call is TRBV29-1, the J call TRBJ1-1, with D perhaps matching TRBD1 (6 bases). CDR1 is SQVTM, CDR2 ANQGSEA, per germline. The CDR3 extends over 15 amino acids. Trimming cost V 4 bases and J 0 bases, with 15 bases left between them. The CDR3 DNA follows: TGCAGCGTTGCACGACAGGTCCCTATGAACACTGAAGCTTTCTTT. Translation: CSVARQVPMNTEAFF.

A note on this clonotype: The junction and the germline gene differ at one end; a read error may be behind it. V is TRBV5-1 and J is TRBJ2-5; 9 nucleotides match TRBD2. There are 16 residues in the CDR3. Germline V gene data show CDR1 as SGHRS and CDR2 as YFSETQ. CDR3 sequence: CASSSGTSSAGEAQYF. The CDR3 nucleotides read TGCGCCAGCAGCTCCGGGACTAGCTCCGCCGGAGAGGCCCAGTACTTC.

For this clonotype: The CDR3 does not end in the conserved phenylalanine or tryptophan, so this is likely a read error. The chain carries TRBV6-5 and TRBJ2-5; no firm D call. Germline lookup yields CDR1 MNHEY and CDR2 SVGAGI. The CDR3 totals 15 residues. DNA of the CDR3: TGTGCCAGCAGTCCCATGAGGTACAATGGAGAGATCCAGTACTCC. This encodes CASSPMRYNGEIQYS.

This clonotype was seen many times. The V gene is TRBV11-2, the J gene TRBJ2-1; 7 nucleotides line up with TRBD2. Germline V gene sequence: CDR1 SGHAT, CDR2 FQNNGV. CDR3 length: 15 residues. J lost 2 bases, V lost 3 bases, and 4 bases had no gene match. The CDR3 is CASSFWGRAYNEQFF. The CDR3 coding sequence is TGTGCCAGCAGCTTCTGGGGGAGGGCCTACAATGAGCAGTTCTTC.

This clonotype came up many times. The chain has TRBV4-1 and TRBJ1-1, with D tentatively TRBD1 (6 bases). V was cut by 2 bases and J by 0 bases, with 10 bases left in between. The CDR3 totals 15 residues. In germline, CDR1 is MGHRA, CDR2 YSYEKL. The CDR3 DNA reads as TGCGCCAGCAGCCAAACAGGGACCATGAACACTGAAGCTTTCTTT. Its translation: CASSQTGTMNTEAFF.

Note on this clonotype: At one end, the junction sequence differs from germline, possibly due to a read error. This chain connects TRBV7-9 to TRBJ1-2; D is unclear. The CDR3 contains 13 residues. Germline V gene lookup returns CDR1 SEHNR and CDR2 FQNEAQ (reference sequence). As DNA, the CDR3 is TGTACCAGCAACTTAGGAAGCGGGTATGGCTACACCTTC. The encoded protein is CTSNLGSGYGYTF.

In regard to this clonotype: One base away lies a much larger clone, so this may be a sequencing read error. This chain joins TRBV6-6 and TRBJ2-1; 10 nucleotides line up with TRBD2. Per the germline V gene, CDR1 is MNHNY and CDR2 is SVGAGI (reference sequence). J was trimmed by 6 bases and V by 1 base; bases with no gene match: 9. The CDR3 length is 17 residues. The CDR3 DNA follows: TGTGCCAGCAGTTACTTTTCCGTGACTAGCGGGTTCAATGAGCAGTTCTTC. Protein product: CASSYFSVTSGFNEQFF.

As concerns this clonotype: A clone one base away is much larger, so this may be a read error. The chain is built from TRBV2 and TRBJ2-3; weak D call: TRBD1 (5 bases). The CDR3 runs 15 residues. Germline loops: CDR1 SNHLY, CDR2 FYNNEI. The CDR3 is CDSSSQGLNADTQYF. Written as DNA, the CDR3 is TGTGACAGCAGTTCGCAGGGTTTGAACGCAGATACGCAGTATTTT.

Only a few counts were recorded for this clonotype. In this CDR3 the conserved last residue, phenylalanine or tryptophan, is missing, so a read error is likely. CDR3 in amino acids: CASSLRGQGWQPQHL. CDR3 nucleotide sequence: TGTGCCAGCAGTTTAAGGGGGCAGGGTTGGCAGCCCCAGCATCTT. The rearrangement uses TRBV12-3 or TRBV12-4 and TRBJ1-5; 7 bases match TRBD1. This CDR3 is 15 amino acids long. V lost 2 bases and J lost 7; bases outside the gene matches: 8.

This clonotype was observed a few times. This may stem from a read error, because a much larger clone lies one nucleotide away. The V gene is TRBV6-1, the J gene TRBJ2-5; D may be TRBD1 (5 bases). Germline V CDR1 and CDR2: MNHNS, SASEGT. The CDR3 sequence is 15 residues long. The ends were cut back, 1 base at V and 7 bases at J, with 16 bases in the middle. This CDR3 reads CASSEVAGKWMTQYF. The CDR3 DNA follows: TGTGCCAGCAGTGAAGTCGCAGGGAAGTGGATGACCCAGTACTTC.

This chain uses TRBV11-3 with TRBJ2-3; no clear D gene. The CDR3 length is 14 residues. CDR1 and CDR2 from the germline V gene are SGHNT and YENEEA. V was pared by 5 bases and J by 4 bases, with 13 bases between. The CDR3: CASSPGLDADTQYF. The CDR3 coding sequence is TGTGCCAGCAGCCCCGGATTGGACGCAGATACGCAGTATTTT.

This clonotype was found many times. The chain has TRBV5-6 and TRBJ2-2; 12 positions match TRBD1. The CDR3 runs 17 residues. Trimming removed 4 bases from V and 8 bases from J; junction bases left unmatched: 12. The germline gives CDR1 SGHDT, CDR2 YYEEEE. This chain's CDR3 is CASSTGQGANNPGELFF. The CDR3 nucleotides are TGTGCCAGCAGCACGGGACAGGGGGCCAATAATCCGGGGGAGCTGTTTTTT.

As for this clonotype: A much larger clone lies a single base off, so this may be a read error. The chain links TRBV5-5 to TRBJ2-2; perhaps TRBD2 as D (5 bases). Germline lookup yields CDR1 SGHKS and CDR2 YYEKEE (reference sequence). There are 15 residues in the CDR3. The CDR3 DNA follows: TGTGCCAGCAGGTTACAGATTACGAACACCGGGGAGCCGTTTTTT. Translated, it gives CASRLQITNTGEPFF.

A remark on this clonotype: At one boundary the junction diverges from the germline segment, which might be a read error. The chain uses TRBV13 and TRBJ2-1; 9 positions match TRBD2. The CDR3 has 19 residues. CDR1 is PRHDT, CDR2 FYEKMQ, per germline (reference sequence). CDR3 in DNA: TGTCCCAGCAGCTCACGCCCTGATTCTAGCGGGGACTCCTACTATGAGCAGTTCTTC. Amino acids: CPSSSRPDSSGDSYYEQFF.

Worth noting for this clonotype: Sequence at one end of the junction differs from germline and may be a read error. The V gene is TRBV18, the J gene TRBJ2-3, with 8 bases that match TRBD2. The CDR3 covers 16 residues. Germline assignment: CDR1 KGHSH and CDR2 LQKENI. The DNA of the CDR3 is TGTGCCAGATCACCCCCCGGCGGGAGGACGACAGATACGCAGTATTTT. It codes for CARSPPGGRTTDTQYF.

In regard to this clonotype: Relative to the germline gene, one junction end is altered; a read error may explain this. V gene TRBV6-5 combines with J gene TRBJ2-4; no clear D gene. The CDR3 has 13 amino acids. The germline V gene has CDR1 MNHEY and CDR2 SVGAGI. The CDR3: CASSGLVKIIQYF. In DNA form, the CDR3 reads TGTGCCAGCAGTGGGCTAGTCAAAATCATTCAGTACTTC.

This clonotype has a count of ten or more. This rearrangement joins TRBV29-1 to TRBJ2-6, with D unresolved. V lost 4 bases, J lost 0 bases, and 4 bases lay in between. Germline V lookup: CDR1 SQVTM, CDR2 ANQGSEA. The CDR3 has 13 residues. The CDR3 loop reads CSVAGSGANVLTF. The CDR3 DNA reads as TGCAGCGTTGCGGGCTCTGGGGCCAACGTCCTGACTTTC.

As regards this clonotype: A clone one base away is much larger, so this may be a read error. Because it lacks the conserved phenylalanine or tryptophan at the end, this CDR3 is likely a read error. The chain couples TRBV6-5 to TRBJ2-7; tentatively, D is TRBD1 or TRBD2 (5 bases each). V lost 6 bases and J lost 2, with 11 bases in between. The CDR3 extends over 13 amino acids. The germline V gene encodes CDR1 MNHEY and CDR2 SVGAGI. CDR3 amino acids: CASRNRRAYEQYL. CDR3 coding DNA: TGTGCCAGCAGGAACAGGCGGGCCTACGAGCAGTACCTC.

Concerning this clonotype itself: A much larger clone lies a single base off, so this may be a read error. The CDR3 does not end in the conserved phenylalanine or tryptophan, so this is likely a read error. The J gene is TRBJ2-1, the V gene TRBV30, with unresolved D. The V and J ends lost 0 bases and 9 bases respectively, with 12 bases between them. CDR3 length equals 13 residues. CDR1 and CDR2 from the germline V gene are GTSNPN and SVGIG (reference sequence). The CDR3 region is CAWSVFDLGEQFL. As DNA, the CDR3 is TGTGCCTGGAGTGTATTTGATTTAGGTGAGCAGTTCCTC.

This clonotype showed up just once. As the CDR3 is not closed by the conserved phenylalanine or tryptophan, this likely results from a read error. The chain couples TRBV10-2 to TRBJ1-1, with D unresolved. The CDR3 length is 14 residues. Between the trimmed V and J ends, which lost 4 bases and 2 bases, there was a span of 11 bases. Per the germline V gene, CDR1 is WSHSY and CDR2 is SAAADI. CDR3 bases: TGCGCCAGCAGTGCTAACGGACCTAACACTGAAGCTTTCGTC. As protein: CASSANGPNTEAFV.

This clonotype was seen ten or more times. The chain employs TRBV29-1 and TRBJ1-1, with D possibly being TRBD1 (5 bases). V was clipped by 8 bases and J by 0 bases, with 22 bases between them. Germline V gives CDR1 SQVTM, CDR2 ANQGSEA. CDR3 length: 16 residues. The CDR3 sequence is CSTSGEGFLMNTEAFF. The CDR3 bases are TGCAGCACAAGTGGGGAGGGGTTTTTAATGAACACTGAAGCTTTCTTT.